The source of this T cell receptor beta chain is a study of blood T cell repertoires in COVID-19. This clone was seen only once. TCRdb's copy holds only in-frame clones and misses some; the assay was immunoSEQ multiplex PCR. Counted here are over 75,000 clones, 90% occurring once; the ten biggest clones make up around 1.6%. Trimming cost V 6 bases and J 8 bases; bases outside gene matches: 9. The CDR3 totals 15 residues. The germline CDR1 and CDR2 sequences are MNHEY and SVGAGI. The clonotype comes from a man in his 60s with acute or convalescent COVID-19. Sample: peripheral blood. The genes are TRBV6-5 and TRBJ1-6, with 8 bases aligning to TRBD1. The CDR3 region is CASRLTQGAHSPLHF. Written as DNA, the CDR3 is TGTGCCAGCAGACTGACTCAGGGGGCGCATTCACCCCTCCACTTT.